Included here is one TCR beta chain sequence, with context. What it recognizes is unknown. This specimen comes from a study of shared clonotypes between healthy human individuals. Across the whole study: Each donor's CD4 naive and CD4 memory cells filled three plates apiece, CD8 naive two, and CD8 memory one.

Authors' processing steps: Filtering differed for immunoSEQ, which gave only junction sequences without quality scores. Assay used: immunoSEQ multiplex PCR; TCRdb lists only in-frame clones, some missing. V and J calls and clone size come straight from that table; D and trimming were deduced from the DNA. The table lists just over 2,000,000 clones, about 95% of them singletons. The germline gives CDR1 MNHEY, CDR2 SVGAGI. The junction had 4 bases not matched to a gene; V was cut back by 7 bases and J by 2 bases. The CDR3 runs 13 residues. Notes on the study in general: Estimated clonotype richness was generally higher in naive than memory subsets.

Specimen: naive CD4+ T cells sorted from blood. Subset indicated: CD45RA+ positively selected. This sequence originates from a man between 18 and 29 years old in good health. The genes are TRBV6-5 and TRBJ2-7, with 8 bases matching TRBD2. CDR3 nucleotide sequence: TGTGCCAGCACTAGAGCGGGAGCCTACGAGCAGTACTTC. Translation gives CASTRAGAYEQYF.